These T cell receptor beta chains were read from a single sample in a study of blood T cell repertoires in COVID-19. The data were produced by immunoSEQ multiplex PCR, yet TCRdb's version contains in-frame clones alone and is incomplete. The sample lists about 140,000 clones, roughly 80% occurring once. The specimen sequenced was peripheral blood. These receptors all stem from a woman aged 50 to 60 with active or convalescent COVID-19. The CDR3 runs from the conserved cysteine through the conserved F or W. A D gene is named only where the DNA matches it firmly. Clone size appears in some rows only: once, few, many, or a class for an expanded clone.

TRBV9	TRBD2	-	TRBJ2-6	TGTGCCAGCAGCGTGAGCGGGACGGGTTTCTCAGGGGCCAACGTCCTGACTTTC	CASSVSGTGFSGANVLTF
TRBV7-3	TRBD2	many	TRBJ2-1	TGTGCCAGCAGCTCTTACGAGGGACTAGCCAACAATGAGCAGTTCTTC	CASSSYEGLANNEQFF
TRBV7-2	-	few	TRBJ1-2	TGTGCCAGCAGCTCCGGACAACCTAGGGGCTATGGCTACACCTTC	CASSSGQPRGYGYTF
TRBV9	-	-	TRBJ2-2	TGTGCCAGCAGTACGTCCCAACTCGCGAACACCGGGGAGCTGTTTTTT	CASSTSQLANTGELFF
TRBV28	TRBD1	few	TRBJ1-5	TGTGCCAGCAGCCCCGCGGGACAGTATCAGCCCCAGCATTTT	CASSPAGQYQPQHF
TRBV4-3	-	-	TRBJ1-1	TGCGCCAGCAGGTGGAGTTTTCCTGAAGCTTTCTTT	CASRWSFPEAFF
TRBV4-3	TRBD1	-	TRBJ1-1	TGCGCCAGCAGCCAGGTCGGACAGGGATTAGAAGCTTTCTTT	CASSQVGQGLEAFF
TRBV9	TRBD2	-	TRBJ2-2	TGTGCCAGCAGCTCCCAAGGTAGCGGGAAGGGGGAGCTGTTTTTT	CASSSQGSGKGELFF
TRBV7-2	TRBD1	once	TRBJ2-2	TGTGCCAGCAGCCCGACAGGGCTTCTCGGGGAGCTGTTTTTT	CASSPTGLLGELFF
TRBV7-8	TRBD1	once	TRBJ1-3	TGTGCCAGCAGCCCGCGACAGGGGGCTGGAAACACCATATATTTT	CASSPRQGAGNTIYF
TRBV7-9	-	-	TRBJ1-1	TGTGCCAGCAGCTTTGGTGGGGCCATGAACACTGAAGCTTTCTTT	CASSFGGAMNTEAFF
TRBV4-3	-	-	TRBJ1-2	TGCGCCAGCAGCCAAGTATCTGGGGGCGGCAGCTATGGCTACACCTTC	CASSQVSGGGSYGYTF
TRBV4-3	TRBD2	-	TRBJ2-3	TGCGCCAGCAGCCAAGAAGGGGCAGGGGGCGGACTAGCGGGAGAGGATACGCAGTATTTT	CASSQEGAGGGLAGEDTQYF
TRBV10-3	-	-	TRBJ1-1	TGTGCCATCAGTGAGTCGAAAGTCAGCACTGAAGCTTTCTTT	CAISESKVSTEAFF
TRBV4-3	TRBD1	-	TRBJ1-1	TGCGCCAGCAGCCAATTTGGACAGGGCGGAACTGAAGCTTTCTTT	CASSQFGQGGTEAFF
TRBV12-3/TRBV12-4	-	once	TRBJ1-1	TGTGCCAGCAGTTCCACAGGGACATCTGAAGCTTTCTTT	CASSSTGTSEAFF
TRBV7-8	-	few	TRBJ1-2	TGTGCCAGCAGCTTTTTGCCCCCCCAGGGACTCCATGGCTACACCTTC	CASSFLPPQGLHGYTF
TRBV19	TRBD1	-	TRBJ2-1	TGTGCCAGTAGTATTTTTGGGACAGGGCTCCGGGGGGAGCAGTTCTTC	CASSIFGTGLRGEQFF
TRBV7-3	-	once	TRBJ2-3	TGTGCCAGCAGCTTAAATCCGGGGGGCAAGGCAGATACGCAGTATTTT	CASSLNPGGKADTQYF
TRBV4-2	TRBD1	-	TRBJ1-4	TGTGCCAGCAGCCAGCAGGGACAGGGGGGTGAAAAACTGTTTTTT	CASSQQGQGGEKLFF
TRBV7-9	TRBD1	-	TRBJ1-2	TGTGCCAGCAGCTATTATGTTGGACAGGGGGCTGGTGGCTACACCTTC	CASSYYVGQGAGGYTF
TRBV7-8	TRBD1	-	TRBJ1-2	TGTGCCAGCAGCTTCGGGGGACAGCCCTATGGCTACACCTTC	CASSFGGQPYGYTF
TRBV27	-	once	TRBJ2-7	TGTGCCAGCAGTCAGGGGTTTTACTACGAGCAGTACTTC	CASSQGFYYEQYF
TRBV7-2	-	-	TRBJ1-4	TGTGCCAGCAGCTTAAACGGTATAACTAATGAAAAACTGTTTTTT	CASSLNGITNEKLFF
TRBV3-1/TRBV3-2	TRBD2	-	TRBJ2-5	TGTGCCAGCAGCCCGACTAGCGGGACTGGGACCCAGTACTTC	CASSPTSGTGTQYF
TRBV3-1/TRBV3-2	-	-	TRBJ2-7	TGTGCCAGCAGCCCCACCTTTCCCATCGTGTTAGACGAGCAGTACTTC	CASSPTFPIVLDEQYF
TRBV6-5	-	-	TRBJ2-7	TGTGCCAGCAGTCCGCCATCAGGTGTAAACGAGCAGTACTTC	CASSPPSGVNEQYF
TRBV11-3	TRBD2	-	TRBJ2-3	TGTGCCAGCAGCTTTACTAGCGGGGGCCGCACAGATACGCAGTATTTT	CASSFTSGGRTDTQYF
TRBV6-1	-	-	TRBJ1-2	TGTGCCAGCAGTGAAGGACTGTACGGGGGGCTCGGCTACACCTTC	CASSEGLYGGLGYTF
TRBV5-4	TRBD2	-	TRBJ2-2	TGTGCCAGCAGCTCGGGCACTAGCGGGATCGGGGAGCTGTTTTTT	CASSSGTSGIGELFF
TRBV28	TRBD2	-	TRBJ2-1	TGTGCCAGCAGGCCACCGGGACTAGCGGGAGGCAATGAGCAGTTCTTC	CASRPPGLAGGNEQFF
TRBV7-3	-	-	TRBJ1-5	TGTGCCAGCAGCTTAACTTTAAATCAGCCCCAGCATTTT	CASSLTLNQPQHF
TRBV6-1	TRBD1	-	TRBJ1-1	TGTGCCAGCAGTGGGGCTCCGGGACAGCCCTTGAACACTGAAGCTTTCTTT	CASSGAPGQPLNTEAFF
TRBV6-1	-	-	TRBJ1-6	TGTGCCAGCAGTGAAACAGAGTCAAGCTCCTATAATTCACCCCTCCACTTT	CASSETESSSYNSPLHF
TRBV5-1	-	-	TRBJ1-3	TGCGCCAGCAGCGCACAGGGTGCGGGAAACACCATATATTTT	CASSAQGAGNTIYF
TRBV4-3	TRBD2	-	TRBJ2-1	TGCGCCAGCAGCCAAGGGTACCTAGCGGGGTTCAGGGAGCAGTTCTTC	CASSQGYLAGFREQFF
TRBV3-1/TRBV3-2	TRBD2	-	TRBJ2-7	TGTGCCAGCAGCCAGTCAGCGGGGGCCGCCTACGAGCAGTACTTC	CASSQSAGAAYEQYF
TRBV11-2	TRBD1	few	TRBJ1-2	TGTGCCAGCAGCTCTTACACAGGGGACCTAAATGGCTACACCTTC	CASSSYTGDLNGYTF
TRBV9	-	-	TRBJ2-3	TGTGCCAGCAGAGGGGGGGGCACAGATACGCAGTATTTT	CASRGGGTDTQYF
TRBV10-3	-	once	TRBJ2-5	TGTGCCATCAGTGAAAGTACAGAACAAGAGACCCAGTACTTC	CAISESTEQETQYF
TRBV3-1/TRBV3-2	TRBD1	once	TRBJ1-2	TGTGCCAGCAGCCAACAACCAGGGGGCCAACGGTATGGCTACACCTTC	CASSQQPGGQRYGYTF
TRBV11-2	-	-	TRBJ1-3	TGTGCCAGCAGCGGGACAATTGGAAACACCATATATTTT	CASSGTIGNTIYF